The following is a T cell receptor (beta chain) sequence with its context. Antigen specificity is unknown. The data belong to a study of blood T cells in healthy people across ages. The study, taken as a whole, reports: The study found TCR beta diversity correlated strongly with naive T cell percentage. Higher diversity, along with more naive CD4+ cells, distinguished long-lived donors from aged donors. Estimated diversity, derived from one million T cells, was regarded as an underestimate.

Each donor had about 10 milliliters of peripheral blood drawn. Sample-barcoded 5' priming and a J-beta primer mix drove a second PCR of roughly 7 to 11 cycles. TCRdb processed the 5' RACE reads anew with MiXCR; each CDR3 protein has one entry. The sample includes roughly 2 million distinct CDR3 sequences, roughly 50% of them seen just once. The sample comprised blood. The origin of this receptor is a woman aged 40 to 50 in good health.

CDR3 bases: TGCAGTGCTAGAGGATACTTCCCCTACGAGCAGTACTTC. It encodes CSARGYFPYEQYF. The chain links TRBV20-1 to TRBJ2-7; D is undetermined. V was cut by 1 base and J by 2 bases, with 9 bases left in between. The CDR3 contains 13 residues. CDR1 and CDR2 from the germline V gene are DFQATT and SNEGSKA (reference sequence).